The 32 T cell receptor beta chains reported below all come from one sample, sequenced in a study of blood T cell repertoires in COVID-19. Produced via immunoSEQ multiplex PCR; TCRdb's table is partial and in-frame only. The sample includes 110,000 to 150,000 clones, approximately 80% of them seen just once. The sequenced material came from peripheral blood. The receptors originated from a man between 65 and 80 years old who had recovered from COVID-19.

The chain has TRBV6-6 and TRBJ2-7; 8 bases align to TRBD1. The CDR3 runs 14 residues. Germline CDR1 MNHNY, CDR2 SVGAGI (reference sequence). With 4 bases clipped from V and 6 bases from J, the junction kept 8 bases outside the gene matches. CDR3 region: CASSSSQGAPEQYF. CDR3 DNA sequence: TGTGCCAGCAGTTCCTCCCAGGGGGCCCCCGAGCAGTACTTC.

The genes are TRBV24-1 and TRBJ2-1, with D unresolved. Germline V gives CDR1 KGHDR, CDR2 SFDVKD. V was trimmed by 3 bases and J by 7 bases, leaving 12 bases between them. The CDR3 spans 14 residues. CDR3 DNA sequence: TGTGCCACCAGTGATCCCGGTCGAGGAAATGAGCAGTTCTTC. As protein: CATSDPGRGNEQFF.

The CDR3 protein is CASSPGFAGGNEQFF. CDR3 DNA: TGCGCCAGCAGCCCGGGTTTTGCCGGCGGTAATGAGCAGTTCTTC. This chain links TRBV5-1 with TRBJ2-1; D unclear. The V gene's germline CDR1 is SGHRS and CDR2 YFSETQ. V lost 4 bases and J 7 bases, leaving 18 bases between the germline ends. The CDR3 sequence is 15 residues long.

The chain carries TRBV5-4 and TRBJ2-1; 10 bases map to TRBD2. The junction had 3 bases not matched to a gene; V was cut back by 4 bases and J by 2 bases. The CDR3 totals 15 residues. Germline V gives CDR1 SGHNT, CDR2 YYREEE (reference sequence). CDR3 in amino acids: CASSRTSGTYNEQFF. CDR3 nucleotides: TGTGCCAGCAGCCGGACTAGCGGTACCTACAATGAGCAGTTCTTC.

V usage is TRBV30 and J usage is TRBJ1-3; D is uncertain. CDR1 and CDR2 from the germline V gene are GTSNPN and SVGIG (reference sequence). The CDR3 sequence is 14 residues long. Trimming stripped 4 bases from V and 2 bases from J, with 12 bases between. The CDR3 protein is CAWKRERAGNTIYF. CDR3 nucleotide sequence: TGTGCCTGGAAGAGGGAGAGAGCTGGAAACACCATATATTTT. The full variable domain, with the rest looked up from reference TRBV30 and TRBJ1-3, is SQTIHQWPATLVQPVGSPLSLECTVEGTSNPNLYWYRQAAGRGLQLLFYSVGIGQISSEVPQNLSASRPQDRQFILSSKKLLLSDSGFYLCAWKRERAGNTIYFGEGSWLTVV.

This clone was found a few times. CDR3 in amino acids: CASSPSVQGDYGYTF. For the CDR3, the DNA is TGTGCCAGCTCACCAAGCGTACAGGGGGACTATGGCTACACCTTC. The chain joins TRBV18 to TRBJ1-2, with 8 bases lining up with TRBD1. The J segment lost 3 bases and the V segment lost 2 bases, leaving 5 bases of the junction unmatched. CDR3 size: 15 residues. From germline, CDR1 is KGHSH and CDR2 LQKENI.

V and J are TRBV29-1 and TRBJ1-5; D is perhaps TRBD1 (5 bases). Germline CDR1 is SQVTM and CDR2 is ANQGSEA. The CDR3 contains 14 residues. V lost 6 bases and J 2 bases, leaving 14 bases between the germline ends. The CDR3 protein is CSVGGGVGNQPQHF. For the CDR3, the DNA is TGCAGCGTGGGGGGAGGGGTGGGCAATCAGCCCCAGCATTTT.

The gene calls are TRBV19 and TRBJ2-7; 8 bases agree with TRBD1. Per the germline V gene, CDR1 is LNHDA and CDR2 is SQIVND (reference sequence). V was pared by 1 base and J by 0 bases, with 2 bases of the junction left unmatched. The CDR3 covers 15 residues. CDR3 in amino acids: CASSIGTGRSYEQYF. CDR3 nucleotides: TGTGCCAGTAGTATAGGGACAGGGCGCTCCTACGAGCAGTACTTC. Together with reference TRBV19 and TRBJ2-7, the CDR3 gives the full variable domain: DGGITQSPKYLFRKEGQNVTLSCEQNLNHDAMYWYRQDPGQGLRLIYYSQIVNDFQKGDIAEGYSVSREKKESFPLTVTSAQKNPTAFYLCASSIGTGRSYEQYFGPGTRLTVT.

The table lists this clone with a few counts. V is TRBV10-2 and J is TRBJ2-1, with 9 bases fitting TRBD2. V dropped 2 bases and J dropped 5; count of bases not matched to a gene: 7. The CDR3 consists of 16 residues. Germline V gene lookup returns CDR1 WSHSY and CDR2 SAAADI. The DNA for the CDR3 is TGCGCCAGCAGTGAGGGTGTGGGACTAGCCGACAATGAGCAGTTCTTC. Amino acid sequence: CASSEGVGLADNEQFF.

The chain links TRBV19 to TRBJ2-3, with D maybe TRBD2 (5 bases). The V gene's germline CDR1 is LNHDA and CDR2 SQIVND (reference sequence). Trimming left V 1 base short and J 4 bases short, with 9 bases between. The CDR3 spans 14 residues. The CDR3 reads CASSIGDYADTQYF. The CDR3 DNA reads TGTGCCAGTAGTATAGGAGACTACGCAGATACGCAGTATTTT.

This clone has more than one count but fewer than ten. CDR3 nucleotide sequence: TGTGCCATCAGTGGAGGACAGGGGAACACTGAAGCTTTCTTT. Translation: CAISGGQGNTEAFF. V gene TRBV10-3 combines with J gene TRBJ1-1; 8 bases line up with TRBD1. The CDR3 runs to 14 residues. With V trimmed by 4 bases and J by 1 base, 2 bases remained unmatched. The germline CDR1 and CDR2 sequences are ENHRY and SYGVKD.

CDR3 nucleotides: TGTGCCTGGAGGATACAGGGGTCCACTGAAGCTTTCTTT. Amino acids: CAWRIQGSTEAFF. The chain couples TRBV30 to TRBJ1-1; 7 nucleotides line up with TRBD1. This CDR3 is 13 amino acids long. The ends lost 3 bases at V and 4 bases at J; junction bases unmatched: 5. From germline, CDR1 is GTSNPN and CDR2 SVGIG (reference sequence).

The chain employs TRBV5-1 and TRBJ2-7; the match to TRBD2 covers 8 bases. Germline V gives CDR1 SGHRS, CDR2 YFSETQ. V lost 0 bases, J lost 0 bases, and 14 bases stayed unmatched. The CDR3 is made up of 19 amino acids. The CDR3 protein is CASSLALAGLTESSYEQYF. DNA for the CDR3: TGCGCCAGCAGCTTGGCGCTAGCGGGTCTCACTGAGAGCTCCTACGAGCAGTACTTC. The whole variable domain, remainder taken from reference TRBV5-1 and TRBJ2-7, is KAGVTQTPRYLIKTRGQQVTLSCSPISGHRSVSWYQQTPGQGLQFLFEYFSETQRNKGNFPGRFSGRQFSNSRSEMNVSTLELGDSALYLCASSLALAGLTESSYEQYFGPGTRLTVT.

This chain joins TRBV7-2 and TRBJ2-7; 9 bases line up with TRBD2. The CDR3 is made up of 15 amino acids. J lost 3 bases, V lost 4 bases, and 7 bases had no gene match. From germline, CDR1 is SGHTA and CDR2 FQGNSA. CDR3 region: CASSSLAGIRYEQYF. CDR3 nucleotide sequence: TGTGCCAGCAGCTCTCTAGCGGGAATTCGCTACGAGCAGTACTTC.

The chain is built from TRBV5-6 and TRBJ2-1, with 9 nucleotides matching TRBD1. The CDR3 has 14 residues. Looked up from germline, CDR1 is SGHDT and CDR2 is YYEEEE. The ends lost 5 bases at V and 10 bases at J; junction bases unmatched: 10. The CDR3 is CASSLEQGAQEQFF. The CDR3 region has the DNA TGTGCCAGCAGTCTTGAACAGGGGGCGCAGGAGCAGTTCTTC.

The CDR3 protein is CASLDTAVGNTIYF. CDR3 in DNA: TGTGCCAGTTTAGATACGGCGGTAGGAAACACCATATATTTT. The rearrangement joins TRBV19 to TRBJ1-3; D gene ambiguous. There are 14 residues in the CDR3. The germline V gene encodes CDR1 LNHDA and CDR2 SQIVND (reference sequence). V was pared by 8 bases and J by 4 bases, with 15 bases between.

This clone was found once. V and J are TRBV7-9 and TRBJ2-5; a weak D match, TRBD2 (6 bases). V gave up 0 bases and J gave up 1 base, with 21 bases separating them. The CDR3 has 19 amino acids. Germline CDR1 and CDR2: SEHNR and FQNEAQ (reference sequence). CDR3 region: CASSLAGTSRLVGQETQYF. CDR3 sequence (DNA): TGTGCCAGCAGCTTAGCCGGAACTAGCCGGCTCGTTGGCCAAGAGACCCAGTACTTC. The full variable domain, with the rest looked up from reference TRBV7-9 and TRBJ2-5, is DTGVSQNPRHKITKRGQNVTFRCDPISEHNRLYWYRQTLGQGPEFLTYFQNEAQLEKSRLLSDRFSAERPKGSFSTLEIQRTEQGDSAMYLCASSLAGTSRLVGQETQYFGPGTRLLVL.

The table lists this clone with a count of one. The rearrangement links TRBV10-3 to TRBJ2-3; 14 bases agree with TRBD2. Germline values: CDR1 ENHRY, CDR2 SYGVKD. CDR3 length equals 16 residues. V lost 7 bases to trimming and J lost 1 base; unmatched junction nucleotides: 4. This CDR3 is CAITPGLAGGTDTQYF. The CDR3 bases are TGTGCCATCACACCGGGACTAGCGGGGGGCACAGATACGCAGTATTTT.

The chain couples TRBV10-2 to TRBJ2-3; TRBD2 matches at 8 bases. V shed 9 bases, J shed 0 bases, and the junction held 5 bases outside the gene matches. This CDR3 region has 14 residues. In germline, CDR1 is WSHSY, CDR2 SAAADI. CDR3 in DNA: TGCGCCAGTGGGAAGCGGGAGAGCACAGATACGCAGTATTTT. Protein sequence: CASGKRESTDTQYF.

The chain links TRBV14 to TRBJ2-7; D is possibly TRBD1 (6 bases). V gave up 3 bases and J gave up 0 bases, with 21 bases separating them. Germline V gives CDR1 SGHDN, CDR2 FVKESK. The CDR3 spans 18 residues. DNA for the CDR3: TGTGCCAGCAGCCAGGGGGCCTTCACGGGATTCAGCTCCTACGAGCAGTACTTC. It encodes CASSQGAFTGFSSYEQYF. The full variable domain, rest sourced from reference TRBV14 and TRBJ2-7, is EAGVTQFPSHSVIEKGQTVTLRCDPISGHDNLYWYRRVMGKEIKFLLHFVKESKQDESGMPNNRFLAERTGGTYSTLKVQPAELEDSGVYFCASSQGAFTGFSSYEQYFGPGTRLTVT.

The rearrangement uses TRBV13 and TRBJ2-7, with 10 bases that match TRBD2. Germline loops: CDR1 PRHDT, CDR2 FYEKMQ (reference sequence). The length of the CDR3 is 13 residues. The J segment lost 3 bases and the V segment lost 7 bases, leaving 3 bases of the junction unmatched. DNA for the CDR3: TGTGCCAGCACTAGCGGGAGATTCTACGAGCAGTACTTC. As protein: CASTSGRFYEQYF.

V usage is TRBV5-1 and J usage is TRBJ2-7, with TRBD2 as a possible D gene (5 bases). The CDR3 runs to 15 residues. Germline CDR1 reads SGHRS; CDR2 reads YFSETQ. V shed 0 bases and J shed 3 bases, with 13 bases lying between them. DNA for the CDR3: TGCGCCAGCAGCTTGGTCAGCGGAGCCGTCTACGAGCAGTACTTC. Its protein product is CASSLVSGAVYEQYF.

The V gene is TRBV6-4, the J gene TRBJ2-3; 14 nucleotides match TRBD2. Germline V gene lookup returns CDR1 MRHNA and CDR2 SNTAGT. The CDR3 contains 20 residues. J gave up 4 bases and V 0 bases, and 12 bases lay outside the gene matches. The CDR3 here is CASSDSRGLAGEVSADTQYF. The CDR3 DNA is TGTGCCAGCAGTGACTCAAGGGGACTAGCGGGAGAAGTTTCCGCAGATACGCAGTATTTT.

The V and J genes are TRBV14 and TRBJ1-2; D remains ambiguous. The V end lost 1 base, the J end lost 2 bases, and 5 bases lay between the germline ends. Germline CDR1 is SGHDN and CDR2 is FVKESK. The CDR3 consists of 13 residues. The CDR3: CASSQGVNYGYTF. As DNA, the CDR3 is TGTGCCAGCAGCCAAGGAGTAAACTATGGCTACACCTTC.

The V and J genes are TRBV19 and TRBJ2-5; 8 nucleotides agree with TRBD2. CDR1 is LNHDA, CDR2 SQIVND, per germline (reference sequence). CDR3 length: 18 residues. V gave up 0 bases and J gave up 5 bases; unmatched junction bases: 14. The CDR3 spells CASSIDTATAGAWETQYF. The CDR3 nucleotides read TGTGCCAGTAGTATAGATACCGCAACAGCGGGAGCTTGGGAGACCCAGTACTTC.

The J gene is TRBJ2-7, the V gene TRBV7-2; 11 bases map to TRBD2. The CDR3 runs to 14 residues. The trim removed 3 bases at V and 5 bases at J, leaving 3 bases unmatched. From germline, CDR1 is SGHTA and CDR2 FQGNSA. The CDR3 nucleotides read TGTGCCAGCAGCTTTAGCGGGAGGGCCGACGAGCAGTACTTC. Its protein product is CASSFSGRADEQYF.

V usage is TRBV6-6 and J usage is TRBJ2-3; 9 bases match TRBD2. V dropped 6 bases and J dropped 5; count of bases not matched to a gene: 9. In germline, CDR1 is MNHNY, CDR2 SVGAGI (reference sequence). The CDR3 is made up of 15 amino acids. CDR3 residues: CASRKNSGSLDTQYF. The CDR3 DNA is TGTGCCAGCAGAAAGAATAGCGGGAGTCTAGATACGCAGTATTTT.

Only a few counts were recorded for this clone. The chain is built from TRBV11-2 and TRBJ1-1; 8 bases are shared with TRBD1. This CDR3 region has 16 residues. The V segment lost 4 bases and the J segment 1 base; nucleotides outside the gene matches: 8. Per germline, CDR1 SGHAT and CDR2 FQNNGV. The DNA of the CDR3 is TGTGCCAGCAGCTCCCTCCGGACAGGGTCGAACACTGAAGCTTTCTTT. It specifies CASSSLRTGSNTEAFF.

The V call is TRBV29-1, the J call TRBJ2-3; D remains ambiguous. Trimming shortened V by 3 bases and J by 5 bases, and 9 bases separated the two germline ends. CDR3 size: 12 residues. Per the germline V gene, CDR1 is SQVTM and CDR2 is ANQGSEA. Here the CDR3 reads CSVEETRDTQYF. For the CDR3, the DNA is TGCAGCGTTGAGGAGACCCGAGATACGCAGTATTTT.

This clone was found once. The chain links TRBV5-4 to TRBJ2-7; the match to TRBD2 covers 8 bases. Germline values: CDR1 SGHNT, CDR2 YYREEE (reference sequence). The length of the CDR3 is 17 residues. Germline trimming cut 0 bases from V and 0 bases from J; bases unmatched to any gene: 8. The CDR3 reads CASSLGTSSGNSYEQYF. The CDR3 nucleotides read TGTGCCAGCAGCTTGGGTACCAGTAGCGGGAACTCCTACGAGCAGTACTTC. The entire variable domain, with the rest obtained from reference TRBV5-4 and TRBJ2-7, is as follows: ETGVTQSPTHLIKTRGQQVTLRCSSQSGHNTVSWYQQALGQGPQFIFQYYREEENGRGNFPPRFSGLQFPNYSSELNVNALELDDSALYLCASSLGTSSGNSYEQYFGPGTRLTVT.

The genes are TRBV29-1 and TRBJ1-5; 7 nucleotides align to TRBD1. CDR1 is SQVTM and CDR2 is ANQGSEA in the germline V gene. Unmatched junction bases numbered 7, after V lost 6 bases and J lost 8 bases. This CDR3 is built from 12 residues. In DNA form, the CDR3 reads TGCAGCGTCCTGACAGGGAGAGAGCCCCAGCATTTT. Its protein product is CSVLTGREPQHF.

The chain has TRBV7-2 and TRBJ1-2; 7 nucleotides agree with TRBD1. Germline values: CDR1 SGHTA, CDR2 FQGNSA. The CDR3 loop spans 15 amino acids. V lost 5 bases and J lost 8; bases outside the gene matches: 14. The CDR3 nucleotides are TGTGCCAGCAGCACCCCGCAAGGGGGCGCCTGGGGCTACACCTTC. Amino acids: CASSTPQGGAWGYTF.